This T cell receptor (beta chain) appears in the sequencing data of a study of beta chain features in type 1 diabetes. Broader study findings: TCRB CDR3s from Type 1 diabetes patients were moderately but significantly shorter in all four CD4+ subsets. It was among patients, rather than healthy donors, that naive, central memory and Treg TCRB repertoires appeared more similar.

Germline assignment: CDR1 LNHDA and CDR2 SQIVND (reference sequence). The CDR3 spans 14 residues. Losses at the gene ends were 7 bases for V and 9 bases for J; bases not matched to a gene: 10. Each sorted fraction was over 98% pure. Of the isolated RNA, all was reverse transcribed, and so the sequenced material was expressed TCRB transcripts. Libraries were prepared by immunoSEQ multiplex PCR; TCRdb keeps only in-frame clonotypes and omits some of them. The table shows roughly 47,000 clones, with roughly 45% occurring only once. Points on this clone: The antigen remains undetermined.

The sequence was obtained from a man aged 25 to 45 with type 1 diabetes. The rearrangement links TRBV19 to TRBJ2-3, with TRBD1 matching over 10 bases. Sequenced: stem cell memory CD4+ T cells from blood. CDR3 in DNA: TGTGCCAGTACGGGGACAGGGGTCCCGAGGACGCAGTATTTT. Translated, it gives CASTGTGVPRTQYF.